This T cell receptor beta chain appears in the sequencing data of a study of blood T cell repertoires in COVID-19. Turning to the study itself: Sites across the United States, Italy and Spain contributed samples from acute and convalescent COVID-19. From T cells, B-cell-depleted T cells, or PBMCs came the material, which was cDNA or gDNA.

The CDR3 sequence is 15 residues long. Trimming cost V 7 bases and J 5 bases, with 17 bases left between them. Per germline, CDR1 LNHDA and CDR2 SQIVND (reference sequence). In its sample, this clone was seen once. Original analysis: Nucleated cell counts were estimated from reference gene primer amplification. The method was immunoSEQ multiplex PCR; TCRdb's version includes in-frame clones alone and lacks a portion of them. Clonal size and the V and J genes are those of that table, whereas D and trimming came from the DNA. The sample holds 250,000 to 350,000 clones, 88% seen once. Sequencing was carried out using PBMCs or T cells enriched from blood (not recorded which). The receptor's source is a woman aged 55-70 years in a cohort exposed to, infected with or recovered from COVID-19 (not recorded which). The chain joins TRBV19 to TRBJ1-4; a possible D gene is TRBD1 (6 bases). CDR3 in DNA: TGTGCCAGTACCAGAGAGGGCAGGGGAAATGAAAAACTGTTTTTT. Translated: CASTREGRGNEKLFF.